This record concerns one T cell receptor beta chain sequence. Its target antigen remains unknown. This sample was taken from a study of T cells expressing NK-cell markers (dated by TCRdb to 2020 to 2021). About the full investigation: Three sorted T-cell subsets (CD3+CD56+NKG2C+, CD3+CD56+NKG2C- and CD3+CD56-NKG2C+) from seven to nine donors had their TCR beta-chain repertoires profiled. Seven of the eight sequenced donors were HCMV-seropositive and one was HCMV-seronegative. Randomly selected healthy volunteers, three men and five women, were used as the eight sequenced donors. Libraries were sequenced as 2 x 150 bp reads on Illumina HiSeq 2000/2500, MiSeq or NextSeq.

HCMV-specific IgG was detected in serum with a commercial ELISA kit to determine HCMV serostatus. Peripheral blood mononuclear cells were isolated from blood by Ficoll density gradient centrifugation. For sequencing, an Illumina HiSeq 2000 was employed. 5'RACE template switching, by which a universal primer site and unique molecular identifiers were added, was used to make TCR beta cDNA libraries. cDNA synthesis was primed from the TCR beta constant segment and was followed by two successive PCR amplification steps. Turning to the authors' computational methods: MIGEC was used to demultiplex reads and group reads by UMI, and MiTCR was used to assemble and quantify clonotypes. To exclude erroneous sequences, only TCR cDNA sequences supported by at least two reads were retained. The tcR package was used for downstream repertoire analysis, and clonotypes were matched across fractions by CDR3 nucleotide sequence plus V segment. VDJmatch was used to annotate antigen specificity against VDJdb, with one amino acid substitution allowed in CDR3. The reads underwent TCRdb reprocessing, giving one record for each CDR3 protein sequence and no DNA. Here the V and J calls rest on TCRdb's processing, not on the authors' analysis. The sample table holds 300,000 to 500,000 distinct CDR3 sequences. 9.5% to 12% of the sample is held by the ten biggest clonotypes.

General study outcomes and caveats: In six donors, the dominant CD3+CD56+NKG2C+ clonotypes ranked among the top 10 CD8+ clonotypes, making up 1.0-7.0% of CD8+ T cells. It remained unclear whether the expanded NKG2C-expressing T cell clones were specific for HCMV antigens. Those dominant clonotypes were again the most abundant among CD3+CD56-NKG2C+ cells in a few donors, at about 25-60.1%.

Including the terminal cysteine and phenylalanine, the CDR3 comprises 15 residues. No DNA appears here. The germline V gene supplies CDR1 SGHRS and CDR2 YFSETQ. Recombination joined TRBV5-1 with TRBJ2-1; TCRdb picks TRBD1, but there is no DNA to check that call. The sequence was collected from a woman aged 50 to 60 in good health. Donor details come from another sample of the same person, matched by shared clones. Sequenced: blood T cells: a sorted CD56 or NKG2C T cell subset, CD4+ or CD8+ T cells, or bulk PBMC T cells (not recorded which). The CDR3 reads as follows: CASSLDGTGGMEQFF.